This is a list of T cell receptor beta chains from one sample in a study of beta chain features in type 1 diabetes. Assay used: immunoSEQ multiplex PCR; TCRdb lists only in-frame clones, some missing. The data show 130,000 to 150,000 clones, with roughly 53% seen just once and 0.42% held by the top ten. Material: Tregs from blood. These receptors were taken from a man aged 18-30 years in good health. The CDR3 runs from the conserved cysteine through the conserved F or W. D genes are given only for firm matches. Not every row has a clone size; where given, it reads once, few, many or a size class.

J,size,length,V,D,DNA,CDR3
TRBJ1-1,-,16,TRBV6-1,-,TGTGCCAGCAGTGAAGTGGCCCTTTTCTTGAACACTGAAGCTTTCTTT,CASSEVALFLNTEAFF
TRBJ2-2,-,14,TRBV9,TRBD1,TGTGCCAGCAACATCGGACAGGGGGTTGGGGAGCTGTTTTTT,CASNIGQGVGELFF
TRBJ1-2,few,13,TRBV19,-,TGTGCCAGTAGCCGGGACACCCACTATGGCTACACCTTC,CASSRDTHYGYTF
TRBJ2-2,few,15,TRBV13,TRBD1,TGTGCCAGCAGCTTGGGACAGCCGAACACCGGGGAGCTGTTTTTT,CASSLGQPNTGELFF
TRBJ1-2,-,13,TRBV5-8,TRBD1,TGTGCCAGCAGCTCCGGACAGGGCTATGGCTACACCTTC,CASSSGQGYGYTF
TRBJ2-2,few,19,TRBV4-1,TRBD1,TGCGCCAGCAGCCGTAGCGGAGGAGCCCTCGCAGGGGGCGGCGGGGAGCTGTTTTTT,CASSRSGGALAGGGGELFF
TRBJ1-5,-,13,TRBV7-2,-,TGTGCCAGCAGCTTAGTGGAGGGTCAGCCCCAGCATTTT,CASSLVEGQPQHF
TRBJ2-7,-,15,TRBV7-8,-,TGTGCCAGCAGCTTAGCGTATCAGGGTACCTACGAGCAGTACTTC,CASSLAYQGTYEQYF
TRBJ2-1,-,14,TRBV18,-,TGTGCCAGCTCGACCTGGCTAGCTAGCAATGAGCAGTTCTTC,CASSTWLASNEQFF
TRBJ2-1,-,17,TRBV10-3,TRBD2,TGTGCCATCAGTGAGGGGATAGCGGGAGGGCCGAGGAATGAGCAGTTCTTC,CAISEGIAGGPRNEQFF
TRBJ1-5,few,18,TRBV4-2,TRBD1,TGTGCCAGCAGCCCCTCCGGGACAGGGGGCGATAGCAATCAGCCCCAGCATTTT,CASSPSGTGGDSNQPQHF
TRBJ2-3,-,15,TRBV7-2,TRBD2,TGTGCCAGCAGCTTCCGGGGGGGGAGCACAGATACGCAGTATTTT,CASSFRGGSTDTQYF
TRBJ2-1,few,15,TRBV28,-,TGTGCCAGCGTCAGGGGTAAGATAGCTGACAATGAGCAGTTCTTC,CASVRGKIADNEQFF
TRBJ2-7,-,15,TRBV4-3,-,TGCGCCAGCAGCCAAGCACCGGATCGGAGAACCGAGCAGTACTTC,CASSQAPDRRTEQYF
TRBJ2-1,-,16,TRBV18,-,TGTGCCAGCTCACCAACCCGGGGTACGTCCTACAATGAGCAGTTCTTC,CASSPTRGTSYNEQFF
TRBJ1-4,few,13,TRBV6-5,-,TGTGCCAGCAGTGGAGGGGTCCGGGAAAAACTGTTTTTT,CASSGGVREKLFF
TRBJ1-1,-,15,TRBV11-3,-,TGTGCCAGCAGCTTAGGGCAGGGGTCCGACACTGAAGCTTTCTTT,CASSLGQGSDTEAFF
TRBJ2-7,-,14,TRBV6-1,-,TGTGCCAGCAGGTTCCGGGACACGTCCTACGAGCAGTACTTC,CASRFRDTSYEQYF
TRBJ2-7,-,13,TRBV29-1,TRBD1,TGCAGCGTCAGACAGGGGCTGGGTAGGGAGCAGTACTTC,CSVRQGLGREQYF
TRBJ2-1,few,14,TRBV15,-,TGTGCCACCAGCACCCGACAGGTATACAATGAGCAGTTCTTC,CATSTRQVYNEQFF
TRBJ2-7,-,15,TRBV19,TRBD1,TGTGCCAGTAGTGTGGGGGACAGCGAAATCGACGAGCAGTACTTC,CASSVGDSEIDEQYF
TRBJ2-3,few,16,TRBV2,TRBD2,TGTGCCAGCAGTTGGGGTCCAGCGGGGACCACAGATACGCAGTATTTT,CASSWGPAGTTDTQYF
TRBJ1-2,few,12,TRBV28,TRBD1,TGTGCCAGCAGTATGCAGGGGGATGGCTACACCTTC,CASSMQGDGYTF
TRBJ2-7,-,14,TRBV6-1,TRBD1,TGTGCCAGCAGTGCCAGGGGGCCAATCTACGAGCAGTACTTC,CASSARGPIYEQYF
TRBJ1-2,few,13,TRBV5-8,-,TGTGCCAGCAGCTCCCGGAGGGGCTATGGCTACACCTTC,CASSSRRGYGYTF
TRBJ2-5,few,15,TRBV28,-,TGTGCCAGCAGTTTCGGTTTGGGTTTCAGGAAGACCCAGTACTTC,CASSFGLGFRKTQYF